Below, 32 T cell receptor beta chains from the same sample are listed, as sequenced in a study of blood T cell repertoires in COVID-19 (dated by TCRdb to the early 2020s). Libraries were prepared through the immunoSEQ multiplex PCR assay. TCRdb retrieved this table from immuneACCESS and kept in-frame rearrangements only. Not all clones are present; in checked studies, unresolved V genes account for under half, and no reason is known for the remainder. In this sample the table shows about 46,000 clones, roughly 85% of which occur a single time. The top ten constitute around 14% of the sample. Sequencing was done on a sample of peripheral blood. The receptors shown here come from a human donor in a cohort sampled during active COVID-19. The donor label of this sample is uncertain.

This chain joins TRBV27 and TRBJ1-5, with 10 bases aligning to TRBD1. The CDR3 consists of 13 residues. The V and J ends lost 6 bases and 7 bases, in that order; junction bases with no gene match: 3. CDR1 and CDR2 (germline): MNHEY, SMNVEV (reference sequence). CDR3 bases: TGTGCCAGCAGGGGACAGGGGCGGCAGCCCCAGCATTTT. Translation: CASRGQGRQPQHF.

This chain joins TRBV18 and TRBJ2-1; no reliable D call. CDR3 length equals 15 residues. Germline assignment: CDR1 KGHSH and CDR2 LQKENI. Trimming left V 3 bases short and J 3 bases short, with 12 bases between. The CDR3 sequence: CASSPGSSFYNEQFF. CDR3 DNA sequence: TGTGCCAGCTCACCTGGCTCCTCCTTCTACAATGAGCAGTTCTTC.

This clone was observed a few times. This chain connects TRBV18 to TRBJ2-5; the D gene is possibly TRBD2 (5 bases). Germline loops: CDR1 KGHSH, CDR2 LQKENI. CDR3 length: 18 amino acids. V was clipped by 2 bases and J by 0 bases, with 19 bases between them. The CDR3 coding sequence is TGTGCCAGCTCACCAACGGTACCAAGCAGAGGGTACCAAGAGACCCAGTACTTC. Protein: CASSPTVPSRGYQETQYF.

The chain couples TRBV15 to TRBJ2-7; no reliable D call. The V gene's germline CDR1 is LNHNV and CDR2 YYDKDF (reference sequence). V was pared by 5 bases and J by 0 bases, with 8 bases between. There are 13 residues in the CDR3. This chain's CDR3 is CATSAFNSYEQYF. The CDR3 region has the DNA TGTGCCACCAGCGCGTTTAACTCCTACGAGCAGTACTTC.

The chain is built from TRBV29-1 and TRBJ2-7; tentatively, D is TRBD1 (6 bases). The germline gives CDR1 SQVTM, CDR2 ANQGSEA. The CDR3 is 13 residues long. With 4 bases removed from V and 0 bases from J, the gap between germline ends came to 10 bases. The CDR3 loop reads CSVAKDSSYEQYF. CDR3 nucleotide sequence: TGCAGCGTTGCCAAGGACAGCTCCTACGAGCAGTACTTC.

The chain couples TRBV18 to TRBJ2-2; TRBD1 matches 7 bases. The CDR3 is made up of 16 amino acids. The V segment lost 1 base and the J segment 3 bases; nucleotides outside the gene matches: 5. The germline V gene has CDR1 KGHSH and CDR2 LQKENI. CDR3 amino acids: CASSPRQGPDTGELFF. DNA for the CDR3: TGTGCCAGCTCACCACGACAGGGACCTGACACCGGGGAGCTGTTTTTT.

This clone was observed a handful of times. The CDR3 bases are TGCGCCAGCAGATCGGGAAGGGACAGTGGGAGCTCCTATAATTCACCCCTCCACTTT. Residues: CASRSGRDSGSSYNSPLHF. The chain is built from TRBV5-1 and TRBJ1-6; 7 bases align to TRBD1. Trimming cost V 5 bases and J 0 bases; bases outside gene matches: 14. CDR3 size: 19 residues. Germline V gives CDR1 SGHRS, CDR2 YFSETQ.

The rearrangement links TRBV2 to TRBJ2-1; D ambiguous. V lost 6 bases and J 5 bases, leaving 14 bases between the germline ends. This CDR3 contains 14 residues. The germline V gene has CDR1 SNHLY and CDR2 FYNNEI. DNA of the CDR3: TGTGCCAGCAGCCCCCGTTTACCGGACAATGAGCAGTTCTTC. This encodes CASSPRLPDNEQFF.

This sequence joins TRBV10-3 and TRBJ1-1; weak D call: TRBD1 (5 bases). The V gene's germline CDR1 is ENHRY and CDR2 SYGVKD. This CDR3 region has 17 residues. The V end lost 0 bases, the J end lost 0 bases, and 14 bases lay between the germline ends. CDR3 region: CAISESGRGFMNTEAFF. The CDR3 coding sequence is TGTGCCATCAGTGAGTCTGGGAGGGGTTTCATGAACACTGAAGCTTTCTTT.

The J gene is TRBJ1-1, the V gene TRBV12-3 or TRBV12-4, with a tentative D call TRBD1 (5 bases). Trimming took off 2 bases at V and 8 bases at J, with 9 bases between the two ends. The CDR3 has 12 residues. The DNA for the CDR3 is TGTGCCAGCAGTTTATCAGGGAAGGAAGCTTTCTTT. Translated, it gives CASSLSGKEAFF.

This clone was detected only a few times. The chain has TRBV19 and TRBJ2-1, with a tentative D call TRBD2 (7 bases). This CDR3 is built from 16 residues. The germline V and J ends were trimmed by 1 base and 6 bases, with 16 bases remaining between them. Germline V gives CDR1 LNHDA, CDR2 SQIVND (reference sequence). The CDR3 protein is CASSIAGGGLGNEQFF. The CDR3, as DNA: TGTGCCAGTAGTATAGCTGGGGGGGGGCTCGGCAATGAGCAGTTCTTC. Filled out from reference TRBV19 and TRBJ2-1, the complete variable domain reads DGGITQSPKYLFRKEGQNVTLSCEQNLNHDAMYWYRQDPGQGLRLIYYSQIVNDFQKGDIAEGYSVSREKKESFPLTVTSAQKNPTAFYLCASSIAGGGLGNEQFFGPGTRLTVL.

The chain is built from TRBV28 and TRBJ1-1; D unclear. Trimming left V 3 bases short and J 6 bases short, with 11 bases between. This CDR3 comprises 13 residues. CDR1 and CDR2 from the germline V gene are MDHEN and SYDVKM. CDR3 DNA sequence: TGTGCCAGCAGTTTGGGTGGCGGAGCTGAAGCTTTCTTT. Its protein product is CASSLGGGAEAFF.

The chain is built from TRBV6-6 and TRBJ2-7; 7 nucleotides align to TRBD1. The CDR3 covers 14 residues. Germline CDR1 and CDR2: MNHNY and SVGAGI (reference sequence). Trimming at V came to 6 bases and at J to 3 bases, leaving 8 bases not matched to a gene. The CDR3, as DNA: TGTGCCAGCAGACCCCAGGGGGTGGACTACGAGCAGTACTTC. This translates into CASRPQGVDYEQYF.

CDR3 sequence reads: CASSQDPLGQGDTQYF. For the CDR3, the DNA is TGTGCCAGCAGCCAAGACCCTCTGGGGCAGGGAGATACGCAGTATTTT. V gene TRBV4-2 combines with J gene TRBJ2-3, with D perhaps TRBD1 (5 bases). The CDR3 covers 16 residues. Per the germline V gene, CDR1 is LGHNA and CDR2 is YNFKEQ. V was shortened by 0 bases and J by 5 bases, with 15 bases between the two germline ends.

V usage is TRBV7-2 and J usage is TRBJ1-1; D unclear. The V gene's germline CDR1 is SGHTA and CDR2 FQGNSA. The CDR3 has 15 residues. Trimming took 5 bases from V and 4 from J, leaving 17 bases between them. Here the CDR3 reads CASSLVREVVTEAFF. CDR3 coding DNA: TGTGCCAGCAGCCTAGTCCGAGAGGTTGTCACTGAAGCTTTCTTT. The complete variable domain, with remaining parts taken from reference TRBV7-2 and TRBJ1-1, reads GAGVSQSPSNKVTEKGKDVELRCDPISGHTALYWYRQSLGQGLEFLIYFQGNSAPDKSGLPSDRFSAERTGGSVSTLTIQRTQQEDSAVYLCASSLVREVVTEAFFGQGTRLTVV.

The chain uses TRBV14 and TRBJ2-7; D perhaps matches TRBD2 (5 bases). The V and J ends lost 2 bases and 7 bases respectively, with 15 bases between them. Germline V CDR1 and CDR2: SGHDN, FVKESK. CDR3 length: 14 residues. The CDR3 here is CASSQRARGMEQYF. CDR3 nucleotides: TGTGCCAGCAGCCAAAGGGCCCGAGGGATGGAGCAGTACTTC.

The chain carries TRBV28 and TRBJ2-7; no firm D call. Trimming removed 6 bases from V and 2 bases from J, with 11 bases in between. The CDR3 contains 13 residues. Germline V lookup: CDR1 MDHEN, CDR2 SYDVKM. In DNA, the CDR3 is TGTGCCAGCAGACCCGCCGGAGCCTACGAGCAGTACTTC. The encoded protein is CASRPAGAYEQYF.

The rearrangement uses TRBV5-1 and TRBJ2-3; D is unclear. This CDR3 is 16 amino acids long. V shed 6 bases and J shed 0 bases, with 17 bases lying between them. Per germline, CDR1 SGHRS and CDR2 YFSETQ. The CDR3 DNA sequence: TGCGCCAGCACCATATACGGGTACGCTAGCACAGATACGCAGTATTTT. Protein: CASTIYGYASTDTQYF.

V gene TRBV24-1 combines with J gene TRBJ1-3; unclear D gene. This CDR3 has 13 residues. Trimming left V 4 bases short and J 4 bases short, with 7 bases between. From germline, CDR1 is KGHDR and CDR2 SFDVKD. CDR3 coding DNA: TGTGCCACCAGTGAACAGAAAGGAAACACCATATATTTT. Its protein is CATSEQKGNTIYF.

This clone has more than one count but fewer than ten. The CDR3: CASSYRQGDGGELFF. DNA of the CDR3: TGTGCCAGCAGCTATCGACAGGGGGACGGCGGGGAGCTGTTTTTT. The chain has TRBV7-6 and TRBJ2-2, with TRBD1 identical over 9 bases. The CDR3 sequence is 15 residues long. The V and J ends lost 4 bases and 7 bases, in that order; junction bases with no gene match: 7. CDR1 and CDR2 from the germline V gene are SGHVS and FNYEAQ.

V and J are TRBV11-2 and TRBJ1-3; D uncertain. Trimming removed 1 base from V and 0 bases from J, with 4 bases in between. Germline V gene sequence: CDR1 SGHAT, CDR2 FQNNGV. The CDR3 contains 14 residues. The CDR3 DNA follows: TGTGCCAGCAGCTTAGTATTCTCTGGAAACACCATATATTTT. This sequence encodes CASSLVFSGNTIYF.

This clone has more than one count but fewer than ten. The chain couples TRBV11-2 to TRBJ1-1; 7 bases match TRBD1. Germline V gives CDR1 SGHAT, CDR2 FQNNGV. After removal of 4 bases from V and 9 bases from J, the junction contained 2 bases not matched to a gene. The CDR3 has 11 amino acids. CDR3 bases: TGTGCCAGCAGCTCGGGACAGAAAGCTTTCTTT. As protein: CASSSGQKAFF.

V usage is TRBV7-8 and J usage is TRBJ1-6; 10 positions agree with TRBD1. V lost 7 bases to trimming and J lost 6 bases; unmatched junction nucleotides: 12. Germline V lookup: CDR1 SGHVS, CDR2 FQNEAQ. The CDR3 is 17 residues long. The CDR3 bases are TGTGCCAGCAAAAAATCCCGGGACAGGGGTCCTAATTCACCCCTCCACTTT. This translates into CASKKSRDRGPNSPLHF.

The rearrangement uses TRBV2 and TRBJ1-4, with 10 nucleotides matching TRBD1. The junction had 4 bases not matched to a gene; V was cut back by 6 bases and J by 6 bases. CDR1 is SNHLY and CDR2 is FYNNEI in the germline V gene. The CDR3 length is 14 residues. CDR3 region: CASSRDRGDEKLFF. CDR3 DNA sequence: TGTGCCAGCAGCCGGGACAGGGGAGATGAAAAACTGTTTTTT. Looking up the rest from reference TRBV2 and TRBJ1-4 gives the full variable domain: EPEVTQTPSHQVTQMGQEVILRCVPISNHLYFYWYRQILGQKVEFLVSFYNNEISEKSEIFDDQFSVERPDGSNFTLKIRSTKLEDSAMYFCASSRDRGDEKLFFGSGTQLSVL.

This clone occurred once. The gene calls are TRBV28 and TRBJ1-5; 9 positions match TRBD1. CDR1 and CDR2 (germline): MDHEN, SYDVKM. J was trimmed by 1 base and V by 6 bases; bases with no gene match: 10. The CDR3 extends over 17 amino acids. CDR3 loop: CASRAVMGQGSNQPQHF. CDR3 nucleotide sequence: TGTGCCAGCAGGGCAGTTATGGGACAGGGAAGCAATCAGCCCCAGCATTTT.

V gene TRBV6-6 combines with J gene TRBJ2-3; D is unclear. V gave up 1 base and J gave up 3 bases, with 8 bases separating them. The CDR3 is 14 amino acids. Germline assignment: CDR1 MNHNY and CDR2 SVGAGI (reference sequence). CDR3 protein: CASSYYGSTDTQYF. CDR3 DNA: TGTGCCAGCAGTTACTACGGTTCGACAGATACGCAGTATTTT.

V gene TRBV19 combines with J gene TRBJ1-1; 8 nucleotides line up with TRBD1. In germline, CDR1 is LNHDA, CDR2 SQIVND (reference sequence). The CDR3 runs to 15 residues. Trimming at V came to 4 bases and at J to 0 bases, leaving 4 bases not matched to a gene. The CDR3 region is CASSTRQGMNTEAFF. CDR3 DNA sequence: TGTGCCAGTAGTACACGACAGGGGATGAACACTGAAGCTTTCTTT.

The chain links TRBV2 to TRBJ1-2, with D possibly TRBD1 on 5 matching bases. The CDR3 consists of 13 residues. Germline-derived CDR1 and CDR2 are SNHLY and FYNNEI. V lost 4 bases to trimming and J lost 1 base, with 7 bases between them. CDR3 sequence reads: CASSADSNYGYTF. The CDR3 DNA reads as TGTGCCAGCAGTGCTGACAGTAACTATGGCTACACCTTC.

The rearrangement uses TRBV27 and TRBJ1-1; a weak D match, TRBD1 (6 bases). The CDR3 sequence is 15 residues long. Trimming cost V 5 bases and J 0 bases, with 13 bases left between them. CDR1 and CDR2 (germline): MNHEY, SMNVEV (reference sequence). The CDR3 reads CASSTRDNMNTEAFF. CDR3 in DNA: TGTGCCAGCAGTACTAGGGACAACATGAACACTGAAGCTTTCTTT.

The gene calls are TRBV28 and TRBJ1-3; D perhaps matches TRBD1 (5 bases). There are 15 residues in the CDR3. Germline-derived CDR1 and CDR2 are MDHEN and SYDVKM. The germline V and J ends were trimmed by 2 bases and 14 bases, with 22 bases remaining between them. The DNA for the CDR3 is TGTGCCAGCAGTTTAGGGAGGTTGTTGGGACGGGACCTATATTTT. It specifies CASSLGRLLGRDLYF.

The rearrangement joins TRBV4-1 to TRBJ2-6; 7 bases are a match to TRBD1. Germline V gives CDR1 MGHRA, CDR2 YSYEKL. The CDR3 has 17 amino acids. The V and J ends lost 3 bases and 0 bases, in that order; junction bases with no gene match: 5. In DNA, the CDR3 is TGCGCCAGCAGCCATGGACAGGCCAGCTCTGGGGCCAACGTCCTGACTTTC. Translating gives CASSHGQASSGANVLTF.

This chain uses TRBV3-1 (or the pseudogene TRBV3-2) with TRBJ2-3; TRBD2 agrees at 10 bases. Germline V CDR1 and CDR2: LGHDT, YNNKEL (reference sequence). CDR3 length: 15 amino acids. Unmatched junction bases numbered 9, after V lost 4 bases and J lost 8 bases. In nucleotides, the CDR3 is TGTGCCAGCAGCCTCGGGGCTAGCGGGGGACTTACGCAGTATTTT. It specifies CASSLGASGGLTQYF.